These T cell receptor beta chains were read from a single sample in a study of OX40 agonist ivuxolimab in advanced cancers. Assay used: immunoSEQ multiplex PCR; TCRdb lists only in-frame clones, some missing. The repertoire includes tens of thousands of clones, 85% to 95% of them detected once, and 15% to 20% sits in the top ten. Material: CD4+ or CD8+ T cells sorted from blood, obtained in a trial of the OX40 agonist ivuxolimab. All receptors come from an adult with an advanced solid tumor such as melanoma, head and neck, liver or kidney cancer. The CDR3 runs from the conserved cysteine through the conserved F or W. The D gene is left open where the match is weak. Clone sizes are given selectively: once, few, many, or a class where the clone is expanded.

CDR3 protein	CDR3 DNA	D gene	J gene	clone size	V gene
CASSRSGTSGSSVYEQYF	TGTGCCAGCAGCCGGTCCGGGACTAGCGGGAGTTCGGTGTACGAGCAGTACTTC	TRBD2	TRBJ2-7	-	TRBV13
CASSPIGQGPYEQYF	TGTGCCAGCAGTCCGATCGGACAGGGGCCCTACGAGCAGTACTTC	TRBD1	TRBJ2-7	-	TRBV27
CASSPPGGETQYF	TGTGCCAGCAGCCCGCCGGGGGGGGAGACCCAGTACTTC	TRBD2	TRBJ2-5	-	TRBV5-6
CASSLAGASGNTIYF	TGTGCCAGCAGCTTGGCAGGGGCCTCTGGAAACACCATATATTTT	-	TRBJ1-3	-	TRBV5-6
CASSPLLAGGYNEQFF	TGTGCCAGCTCACCACTACTAGCGGGAGGTTACAATGAGCAGTTCTTC	TRBD2	TRBJ2-1	-	TRBV18
CASSHQGAGETQYF	TGCGCCAGCAGCCACCAGGGGGCTGGGGAGACCCAGTACTTC	TRBD1	TRBJ2-5	-	TRBV4-3
CASSQTGDEQYF	TGCGCCAGCAGCCAAACAGGGGACGAGCAGTACTTC	TRBD1	TRBJ2-7	-	TRBV4-3
CASSVDGRGTDTQYF	TGTGCCAGCAGCGTAGACGGGAGGGGGACAGATACGCAGTATTTT	TRBD2	TRBJ2-3	-	TRBV9
CAIGPLSRDQETQYF	TGTGCCATCGGCCCATTATCCAGGGACCAAGAGACCCAGTACTTC	-	TRBJ2-5	-	TRBV10-3
CASSYGQGGTEAFF	TGTGCCAGCAGTTATGGGCAGGGTGGAACTGAAGCTTTCTTT	-	TRBJ1-1	-	TRBV6-5
CASSPQQGFRTYEQYF	TGTGCCAGCAGCCCCCAACAGGGTTTCAGGACCTACGAGCAGTACTTC	-	TRBJ2-7	-	TRBV7-9
CASSLAGGYDTQYF	TGTGCCAGCAGTTTAGCGGGAGGGTACGATACGCAGTATTTT	TRBD2	TRBJ2-3	-	TRBV28
CASSDLVGQGLNQPQHF	TGTGCCAGCAGTGATTTGGTAGGACAGGGGTTGAATCAGCCCCAGCATTTT	TRBD1	TRBJ1-5	-	TRBV27
CASSASQTSYSGNTIYF	TGTGCCAGCAGCGCCTCCCAGACTAGTTACTCTGGAAACACCATATATTTT	-	TRBJ1-3	-	TRBV9
CASSQDAGNYGYTF	TGCGCCAGCAGCCAAGATGCAGGGAACTATGGCTACACCTTC	-	TRBJ1-2	-	TRBV4-1
CASTENQAYEQYF	TGTGCCAGCACCGAGAACCAAGCCTACGAGCAGTACTTC	-	TRBJ2-7	-	TRBV13
CASSPQGTFYEQYF	TGTGCCAGCAGCCCCCAAGGAACTTTCTACGAGCAGTACTTC	-	TRBJ2-7	-	TRBV27
CASSLGRSSGNTIYF	TGTGCCAGCAGCTTGGGACGGAGCTCTGGAAACACCATATATTTT	-	TRBJ1-3	-	TRBV7-8
CASNHGYNNQPQHF	TGTGCCAGCAACCACGGATATAACAATCAGCCCCAGCATTTT	-	TRBJ1-5	-	TRBV28
CASSFGRSYEQYF	TGTGCCAGCAGTTTCGGACGGTCGTACGAGCAGTACTTC	-	TRBJ2-7	once	TRBV27
CATSRGKGFYEQYF	TGTGCCACCAGCAGAGGAAAGGGGTTCTACGAGCAGTACTTC	-	TRBJ2-7	-	TRBV15
CASALRVSYEQYF	TGTGCCAGCGCCTTACGAGTCTCCTACGAGCAGTACTTC	-	TRBJ2-7	-	TRBV27
CATSSGRRTISGANVLTF	TGTGCCACCTCTTCGGGTAGGAGGACCATCTCTGGGGCCAACGTCCTGACTTTC	-	TRBJ2-6	-	TRBV28
CASSVGLAGGPEYTDTQYF	TGTGCCAGCAGCGTAGGACTAGCGGGAGGGCCCGAATACACAGATACGCAGTATTTT	TRBD2	TRBJ2-3	-	TRBV9
CASSRQGASYEQYF	TGTGCCAGCAGTCGACAGGGGGCATCCTACGAGCAGTACTTC	TRBD1	TRBJ2-7	-	TRBV7-9
CSVEDLRKTNGYTF	TGCAGCGTTGAAGACCTCCGTAAGACAAATGGCTACACCTTC	-	TRBJ1-2	-	TRBV29-1
CASSQPDRGEYEQYF	TGCGCCAGCAGCCAACCCGACAGGGGCGAATACGAGCAGTACTTC	TRBD1	TRBJ2-7	-	TRBV4-1
CASSLQGNYGYTF	TGTGCCAGCAGCTTACAAGGGAACTATGGCTACACCTTC	-	TRBJ1-2	-	TRBV11-2
CASSLIGEQFF	TGTGCCAGCAGCTTAATCGGTGAGCAGTTCTTC	-	TRBJ2-1	-	TRBV7-9
CASSSDRILQETQYF	TGTGCCAGCAGCTCGGACAGGATCCTCCAAGAGACCCAGTACTTC	TRBD1	TRBJ2-5	-	TRBV7-9
CASSLEYGANYGYTF	TGTGCCAGCAGCTTAGAGTATGGGGCTAACTATGGCTACACCTTC	-	TRBJ1-2	-	TRBV11-2
CASSIGTSGPRADTQYF	TGTGCCAGCAGCATAGGGACTAGCGGACCCCGGGCAGATACGCAGTATTTT	TRBD2	TRBJ2-3	-	TRBV11-3
CASSPVSYEQYF	TGTGCCAGTAGTCCCGTCTCCTACGAGCAGTACTTC	-	TRBJ2-7	-	TRBV19
CASSFTGVSYNEQFF	TGTGCCAGCAGCTTTACGGGAGTTTCCTACAATGAGCAGTTCTTC	-	TRBJ2-1	-	TRBV27
CSARRENEQFF	TGCAGTGCTCGCCGGGAGAATGAGCAGTTCTTC	-	TRBJ2-1	-	TRBV20-1
CASSFRTSGSTQYF	TGTGCCAGCAGTTTCCGGACTAGCGGGAGTACGCAGTATTTT	TRBD2	TRBJ2-3	-	TRBV27
CATSRGGSDEQYF	TGTGCCACCAGCAGAGGAGGGAGCGACGAGCAGTACTTC	-	TRBJ2-7	-	TRBV15
CASIGGHSYNEQFF	TGTGCCAGCATCGGGGGACACTCCTACAATGAGCAGTTCTTC	-	TRBJ2-1	-	TRBV11-2
CAWSVTGGGVDTQYF	TGTGCCTGGAGTGTAACGGGCGGGGGGGTGGATACGCAGTATTTT	TRBD2	TRBJ2-3	-	TRBV30
CASSVGSGRLKDTQYF	TGTGCCAGCAGCGTCGGTAGCGGGAGGCTTAAAGATACGCAGTATTTT	TRBD2	TRBJ2-3	-	TRBV9
CASSSSSYNEQFF	TGTGCCAGCAGTTCCTCATCCTACAATGAGCAGTTCTTC	-	TRBJ2-1	-	TRBV27
CASSTPTLNTEAFF	TGTGCCAGCAGCACTCCGACTCTAAACACTGAAGCTTTCTTT	-	TRBJ1-1	-	TRBV21-1
CASRPDAKWHEQYF	TGTGCCAGCAGGCCTGACGCCAAATGGCACGAGCAGTACTTC	-	TRBJ2-7	-	TRBV28
CSVEDGGTEAFF	TGCAGCGTTGAAGATGGGGGCACTGAAGCTTTCTTT	-	TRBJ1-1	-	TRBV29-1
CASSLVTTDEQYF	TGTGCCAGCAGTTTAGTGACTACCGACGAGCAGTACTTC	-	TRBJ2-7	-	TRBV27
CASSAESTEAFF	TGTGCCAGCAGTGCCGAAAGCACTGAAGCTTTCTTT	-	TRBJ1-1	-	TRBV2
CASSLADSGTSGTYEQYF	TGTGCCAGCAGCTTAGCCGATAGCGGGACTAGCGGGACCTACGAGCAGTACTTC	TRBD2	TRBJ2-7	-	TRBV13
CASSVGDSFSYEQYF	TGTGCCAGCAGCGTAGGGGACAGCTTCTCCTACGAGCAGTACTTC	TRBD1	TRBJ2-7	-	TRBV9
CATSRDRDSNSYNEQFF	TGTGCCACCAGCAGAGATCGGGACTCAAACTCCTACAATGAGCAGTTCTTC	-	TRBJ2-1	-	TRBV15
CATSNPAGVFWTDTQYF	TGTGCCACCAGCAATCCAGCGGGAGTATTTTGGACAGATACGCAGTATTTT	TRBD2	TRBJ2-3	-	TRBV15